This T cell receptor (beta chain) is drawn from a study of T cell repertoires in cytomegalovirus infection (dated by TCRdb to between 2018 and 2021). With respect to the entire study: Because public TCR beta signatures pointed to carriage of CMV infection together with the matching HLA type, the HLA type of each donor mattered for the analysis.

The run used an Illumina HiSeq 1500. TCRdb itself trimmed the public reads at Q25 with fastp, ran MiXCR and retained productive beta chains. Each entry merges the rows of one CDR3 protein and shows their most common DNA and genes. The sample table contains fewer than 300,000 distinct CDR3 sequences; only one count was recorded for about 25% of them. 14% of the sample is taken by the ten largest. With respect to this clonotype: Its antigen is unknown. Base qualities are not provided; no much larger clone lies one nucleotide away.

V is shortened by 4 bases, J by 7 bases, and the region joining them spans 18 bases. The CDR3 runs 16 residues from the cysteine to the phenylalanine. The only DNA kept is the CDR3, 48 bases in frame from the first base. CDR1 KGHDR and CDR2 SFDVKD were looked up in the germline V gene. The investigation overall reported the following: In both this cohort and an independent cohort of approximately 350 donors, the cumulative frequency of public TCR beta family members distinguished carriers of CMV infection plus the relevant HLA type. The ex vivo response was dominated by HLA-C-restricted CMV-specific TCR beta clonotypes, which also provided the single most frequent clonotype in two of eight donors.

The sequenced material came from PBMCs. The sequence derives from a human donor in good health (CMV status not recorded). Some clones in this sample may be carry-over from other donors' samples. Recombination linked TRBV24-1 to TRBJ2-2; matching of 6 bases hints at TRBD2 as the D gene. Here is the DNA: TGTGCCACCAGTGACCCCGGAGGGCTGGGGTTCGGGGAGCTGTTTTTT. Its product reads: CATSDPGGLGFGELFF.